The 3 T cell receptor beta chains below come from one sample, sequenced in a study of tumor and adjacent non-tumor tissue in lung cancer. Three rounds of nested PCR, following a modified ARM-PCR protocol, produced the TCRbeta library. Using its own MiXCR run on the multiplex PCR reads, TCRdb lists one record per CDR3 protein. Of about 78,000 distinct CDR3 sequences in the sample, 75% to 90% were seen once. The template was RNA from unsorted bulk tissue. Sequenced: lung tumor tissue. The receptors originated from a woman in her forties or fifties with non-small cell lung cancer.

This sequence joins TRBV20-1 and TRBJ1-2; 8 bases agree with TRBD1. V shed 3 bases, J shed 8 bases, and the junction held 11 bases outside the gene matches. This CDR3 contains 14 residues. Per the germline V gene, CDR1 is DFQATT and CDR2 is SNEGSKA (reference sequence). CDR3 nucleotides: TGCAGTGCTAGTGCCCACGGACAGGGTGGAGGCTACACCTTC. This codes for CSASAHGQGGGYTF.

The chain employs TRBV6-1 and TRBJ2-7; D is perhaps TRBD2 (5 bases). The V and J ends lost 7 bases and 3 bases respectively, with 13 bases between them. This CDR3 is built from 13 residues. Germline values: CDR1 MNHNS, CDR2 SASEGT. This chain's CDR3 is CASTSLLCYEQYF. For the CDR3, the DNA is TGTGCCAGCACTAGCTTACTTTGCTACGAGCAGTACTTC.

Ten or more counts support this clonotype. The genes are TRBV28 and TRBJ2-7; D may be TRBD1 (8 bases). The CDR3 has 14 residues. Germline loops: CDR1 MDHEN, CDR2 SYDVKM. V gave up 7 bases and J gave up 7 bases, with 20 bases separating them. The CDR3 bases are TGTGCCAGCAAAGCGGGACAGGACGCTTCGGAGCAGTACTTC. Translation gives CASKAGQDASEQYF.